Listed below are T cell receptor beta chains from one sample, sequenced in a study of a mutant IDH1 vaccine in newly diagnosed glioma. No cognate antigen is known for these TCRs. TCRdb's table, derived via immunoSEQ multiplex PCR, lists solely in-frame clones and lacks some. This sample has approximately 80,000 clones, with more than 85% found just once. This sample comprised PBMCs, obtained from a glioma patient whose treatment included an IDH1 peptide vaccine. The receptors were sampled from a woman aged 50 to 65 with glioma. Each CDR3 is given with its conserved first and last residue. A D gene is named only where the DNA matches it firmly. For some rows the clone size is stated as once, few or many, or as a class when expanded; others skip it.

NA	TRBV28	NA	TRBJ2-1	CASRLGGPGYNEQFF	TGTGCCAGCAGACTGGGGGGGCCGGGATACAATGAGCAGTTCTTC
few	TRBV29-1	NA	TRBJ1-1	CSVQKSMNTEAFF	TGCAGCGTCCAAAAGTCAATGAACACTGAAGCTTTCTTT
NA	TRBV4-1	NA	TRBJ2-3	CASSQEGLHPDTQYF	TGCGCCAGCAGCCAAGAAGGGCTCCACCCAGATACGCAGTATTTT
NA	TRBV27	TRBD2	TRBJ2-1	CASSLRLAVYNEQFF	TGTGCCAGCAGTTTGAGGCTAGCGGTTTACAATGAGCAGTTCTTC
NA	TRBV27	NA	TRBJ1-4	CASREPGHEKLFF	TGTGCCAGCAGGGAACCGGGCCATGAAAAACTGTTTTTT
NA	TRBV6-6	NA	TRBJ1-4	CASSYSVGELFF	TGTGCCAGCAGTTACTCAGTAGGTGAACTGTTTTTT
NA	TRBV15	NA	TRBJ1-5	CATSRDNYRGNQPQHF	TGTGCCACCAGCAGAGACAATTACAGGGGCAATCAGCCCCAGCATTTT
NA	TRBV29-1	TRBD2	TRBJ2-5	CSFYGLAGQETQYF	TGCAGCTTCTACGGACTAGCGGGACAAGAGACCCAGTACTTC
NA	TRBV5-6	TRBD2	TRBJ2-3	CASRTSGITDTQYF	TGTGCCAGCCGGACTAGCGGGATCACAGATACGCAGTATTTT
NA	TRBV2	NA	TRBJ1-4	CASSEGRGMPHEKLFF	TGTGCCAGCAGTGAAGGGCGGGGGATGCCACATGAAAAACTGTTTTTT
NA	TRBV19	NA	TRBJ2-1	CASSGLLVYEQFF	TGTGCCAGTAGTGGACTTTTAGTTTATGAGCAGTTCTTC
NA	TRBV2	NA	TRBJ2-5	CASIGFISREETQYF	TGTGCCAGCATTGGTTTCATAAGCCGCGAAGAGACCCAGTACTTC
NA	TRBV10-3	NA	TRBJ2-7	CAISFGGEQYF	TGTGCCATCAGCTTTGGAGGGGAGCAGTACTTC
NA	TRBV6-1	TRBD1	TRBJ1-5	CASSDDQGGSGPQHF	TGTGCCAGCAGTGATGATCAGGGGGGCTCAGGGCCCCAGCATTTT
NA	TRBV18	TRBD1	TRBJ1-4	CASSPADRGRGEKLFF	TGTGCCAGCTCACCAGCGGACAGGGGGCGAGGAGAAAAACTGTTTTTT
NA	TRBV2	NA	TRBJ1-5	CASSSPQQPQHF	TGTGCCAGCAGTTCGCCGCAGCAGCCCCAGCATTTT
NA	TRBV5-1	TRBD1	TRBJ2-5	CASSLNSGTGETQYF	TGCGCCAGCAGCTTGAACAGCGGGACAGGGGAGACCCAGTACTTC
NA	TRBV2	NA	TRBJ2-2	CASSIRDTGELFF	TGTGCCAGCAGCATCAGGGACACCGGGGAGCTGTTTTTT
once	TRBV7-9	NA	TRBJ1-2	CASSLVSYGYTF	TGTGCCAGCAGCTTAGTTAGCTATGGCTACACCTTC
few	TRBV9	NA	TRBJ1-1	CASSTGPGTEAFF	TGTGCCAGCAGCACCGGCCCAGGGACTGAAGCTTTCTTT
NA	TRBV6-1	TRBD1	TRBJ1-5	CASSESAGGGLNQPQHF	TGTGCCAGCAGTGAGTCCGCAGGGGGGGGCCTCAATCAGCCCCAGCATTTT
NA	TRBV28	NA	TRBJ2-5	CASSYGSETQYF	TGTGCCAGCAGTTACGGTTCGGAGACCCAGTACTTC
NA	TRBV5-1	NA	TRBJ2-7	CASSPTWGVAEQYF	TGCGCCAGCAGCCCAACCTGGGGGGTCGCCGAGCAGTACTTC
NA	TRBV4-1	TRBD1	TRBJ2-5	CASSQGTGGLWTQYF	TGCGCCAGCAGCCAAGGGACAGGGGGCCTTTGGACCCAGTACTTC
NA	TRBV7-3	NA	TRBJ1-1	CASSLHGVNTEAFF	TGTGCCAGCAGCTTACATGGGGTGAACACTGAAGCTTTCTTT
NA	TRBV20-1	NA	TRBJ1-1	CSAGQRNEAFF	TGCAGTGCCGGACAGCGGAATGAAGCTTTCTTT
NA	TRBV6-5	NA	TRBJ2-1	CASSYDMVPSYNEQFF	TGTGCCAGCAGTTACGATATGGTCCCTAGCTACAATGAGCAGTTCTTC
NA	TRBV5-6	TRBD1	TRBJ2-3	CASSLGQNTDTQYF	TGTGCCAGCAGCCTGGGACAGAATACAGATACGCAGTATTTT
NA	TRBV5-1	TRBD2	TRBJ2-7	CASSLAGTSREQYF	TGCGCCAGCAGCTTGGCAGGGACTAGCCGCGAGCAGTACTTC
NA	TRBV28	NA	TRBJ2-4	CASSLGGRPKNIQYF	TGTGCCAGCAGTTTAGGAGGTCGGCCCAAAAACATTCAGTACTTC
NA	TRBV2	TRBD2	TRBJ2-3	CASIGGADTQYF	TGTGCCAGCATCGGGGGGGCAGATACGCAGTATTTT
NA	TRBV10-2	TRBD1	TRBJ1-1	CASRGTGVSEAFF	TGCGCCAGCAGGGGGACAGGGGTCTCTGAAGCTTTCTTT
NA	TRBV11-3	NA	TRBJ2-2	CASSLDRASNTGELFF	TGTGCCAGCAGCTTAGATCGGGCATCGAACACCGGGGAGCTGTTTTTT
NA	TRBV5-1	NA	TRBJ2-7	CASRVEAHSYEQYF	TGCGCCAGCAGAGTTGAGGCCCACTCCTACGAGCAGTACTTC
once	TRBV7-2	NA	TRBJ2-7	CASSLRTVGYEQYF	TGTGCCAGCAGCTTGAGGACAGTCGGCTACGAGCAGTACTTC
few	TRBV28	NA	TRBJ1-2	CASSTHPGRRNYGYTF	TGTGCCAGCAGTACTCATCCGGGGAGGCGTAACTATGGCTACACCTTC
NA	TRBV2	NA	TRBJ2-2	CASRRTANTGELFF	TGTGCCAGCAGACGGACAGCGAACACCGGGGAGCTGTTTTTT
NA	TRBV2	NA	TRBJ2-1	CVSRQNNEQFF	TGTGTCTCCAGGCAGAACAATGAGCAGTTCTTC
NA	TRBV9	NA	TRBJ1-2	CASSDTGRGYGYTF	TGTGCCAGCAGCGATACAGGGAGAGGCTATGGCTACACCTTC